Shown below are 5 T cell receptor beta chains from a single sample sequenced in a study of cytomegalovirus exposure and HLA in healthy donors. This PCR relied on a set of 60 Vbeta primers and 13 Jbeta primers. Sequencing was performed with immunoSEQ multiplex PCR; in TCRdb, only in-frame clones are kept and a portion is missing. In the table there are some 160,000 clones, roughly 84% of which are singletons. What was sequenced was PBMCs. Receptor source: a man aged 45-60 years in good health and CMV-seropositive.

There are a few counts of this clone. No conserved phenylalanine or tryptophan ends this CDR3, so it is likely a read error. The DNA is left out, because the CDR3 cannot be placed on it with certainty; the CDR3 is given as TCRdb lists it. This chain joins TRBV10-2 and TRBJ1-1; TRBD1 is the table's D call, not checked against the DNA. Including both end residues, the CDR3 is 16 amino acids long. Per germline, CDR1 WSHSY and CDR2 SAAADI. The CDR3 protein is CASSESAGQGSTEAFL.

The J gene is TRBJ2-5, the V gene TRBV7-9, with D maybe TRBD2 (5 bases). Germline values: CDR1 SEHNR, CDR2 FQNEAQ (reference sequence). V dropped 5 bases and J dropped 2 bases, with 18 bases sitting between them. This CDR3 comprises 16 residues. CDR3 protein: CASSPRLRAGQETQYF. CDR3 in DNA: TGTGCCAGCAGCCCGCGCCTGAGGGCAGGTCAAGAGACCCAGTACTTC.

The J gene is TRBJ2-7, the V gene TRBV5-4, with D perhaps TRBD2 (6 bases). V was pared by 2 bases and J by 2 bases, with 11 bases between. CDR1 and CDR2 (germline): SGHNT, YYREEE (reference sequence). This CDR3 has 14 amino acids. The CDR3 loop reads CASSFGGAPYEQYF. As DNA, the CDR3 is TGTGCCAGCAGCTTCGGAGGGGCCCCCTACGAGCAGTACTTC.

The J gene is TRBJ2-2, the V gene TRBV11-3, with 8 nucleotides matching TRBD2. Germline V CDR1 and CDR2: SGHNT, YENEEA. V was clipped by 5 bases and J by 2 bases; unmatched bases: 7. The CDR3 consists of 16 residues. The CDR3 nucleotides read TGTGCCAGCAGCCCGGGGGGGGCAGTTAACACCGGGGAGCTGTTTTTT. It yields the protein CASSPGGAVNTGELFF.

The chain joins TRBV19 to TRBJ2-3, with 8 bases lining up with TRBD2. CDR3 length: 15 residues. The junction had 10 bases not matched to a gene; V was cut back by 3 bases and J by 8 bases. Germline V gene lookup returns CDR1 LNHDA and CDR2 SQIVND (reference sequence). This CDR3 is CASSMAGGGLGTQYF. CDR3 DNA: TGTGCCAGTAGTATGGCGGGGGGAGGATTGGGTACGCAGTATTTT.